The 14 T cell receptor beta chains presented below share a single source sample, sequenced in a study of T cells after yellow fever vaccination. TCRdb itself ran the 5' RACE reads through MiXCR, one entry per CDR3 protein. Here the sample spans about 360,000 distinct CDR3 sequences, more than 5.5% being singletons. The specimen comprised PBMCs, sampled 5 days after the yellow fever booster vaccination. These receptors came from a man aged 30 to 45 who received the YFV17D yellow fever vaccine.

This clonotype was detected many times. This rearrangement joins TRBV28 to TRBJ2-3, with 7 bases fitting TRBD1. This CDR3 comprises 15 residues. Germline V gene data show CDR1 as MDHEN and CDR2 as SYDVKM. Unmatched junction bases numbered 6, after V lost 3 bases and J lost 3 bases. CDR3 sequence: CASSLTGMRTDTQYF. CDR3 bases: TGTGCCAGCAGTTTGACAGGGATGAGAACAGATACGCAGTATTTT. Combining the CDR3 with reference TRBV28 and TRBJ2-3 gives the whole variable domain DVKVTQSSRYLVKRTGEKVFLECVQDMDHENMFWYRQDPGLGLRLIYFSYDVKMKEKGDIPEGYSVSREKKERFSLILESASTNQTSMYLCASSLTGMRTDTQYFGPGTRLTVL.

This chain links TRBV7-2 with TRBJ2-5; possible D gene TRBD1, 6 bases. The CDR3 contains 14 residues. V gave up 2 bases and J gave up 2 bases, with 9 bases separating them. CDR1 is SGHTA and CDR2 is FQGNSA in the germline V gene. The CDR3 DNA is TGTGCCAGCAGCTTAAGGACAGCTCAAGAGACCCAGTACTTC. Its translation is CASSLRTAQETQYF.

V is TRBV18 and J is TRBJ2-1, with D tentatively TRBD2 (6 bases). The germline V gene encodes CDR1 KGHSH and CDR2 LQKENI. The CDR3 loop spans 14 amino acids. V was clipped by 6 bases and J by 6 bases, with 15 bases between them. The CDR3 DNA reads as TGTGCCAGCTCCCGGGGGTACAATGCCAATGAGCAGTTCTTC. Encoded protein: CASSRGYNANEQFF.

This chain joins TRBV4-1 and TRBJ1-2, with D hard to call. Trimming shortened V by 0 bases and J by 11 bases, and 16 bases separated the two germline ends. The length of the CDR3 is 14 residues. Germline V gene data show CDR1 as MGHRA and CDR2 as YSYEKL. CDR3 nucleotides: TGCGCCAGCAGCCAAGATCGGGGAAGGCAGGAGTACACCTTC. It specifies CASSQDRGRQEYTF.

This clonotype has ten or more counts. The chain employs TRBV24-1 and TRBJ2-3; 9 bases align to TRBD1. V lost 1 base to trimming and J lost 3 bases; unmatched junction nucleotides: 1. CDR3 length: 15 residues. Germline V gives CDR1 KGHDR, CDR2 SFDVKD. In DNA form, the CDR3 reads TGTGCCACCAGTGATTTTGGACAGGGGACAGATACGCAGTATTTT. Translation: CATSDFGQGTDTQYF.

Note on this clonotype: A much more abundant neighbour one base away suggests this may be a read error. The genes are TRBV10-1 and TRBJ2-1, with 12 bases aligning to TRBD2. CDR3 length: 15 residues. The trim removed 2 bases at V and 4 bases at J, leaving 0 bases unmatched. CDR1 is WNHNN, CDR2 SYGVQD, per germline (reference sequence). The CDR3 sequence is CASSETSGRYNEQFF. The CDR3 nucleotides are TGCGCCAGCAGTGAGACTAGCGGGAGGTACAATGAGCAGTTCTTC.

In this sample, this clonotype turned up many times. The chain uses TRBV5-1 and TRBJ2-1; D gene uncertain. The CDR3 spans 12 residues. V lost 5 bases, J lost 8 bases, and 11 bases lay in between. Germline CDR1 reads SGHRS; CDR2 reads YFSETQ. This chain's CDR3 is CASRNAHDEQFF. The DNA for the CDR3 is TGCGCCAGCAGGAATGCACATGATGAGCAGTTCTTC.

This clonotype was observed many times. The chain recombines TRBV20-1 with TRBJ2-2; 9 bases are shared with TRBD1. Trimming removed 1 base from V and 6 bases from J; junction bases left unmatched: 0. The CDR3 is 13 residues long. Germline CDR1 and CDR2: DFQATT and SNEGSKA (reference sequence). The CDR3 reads CSARGTGAGELFF. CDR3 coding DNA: TGCAGTGCTAGAGGGACAGGGGCCGGGGAGCTGTTTTTT.

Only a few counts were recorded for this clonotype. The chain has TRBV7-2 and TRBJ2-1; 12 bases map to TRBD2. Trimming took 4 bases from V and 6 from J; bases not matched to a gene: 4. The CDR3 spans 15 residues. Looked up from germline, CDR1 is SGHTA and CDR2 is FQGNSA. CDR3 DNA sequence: TGTGCCAGCAGCTGGGTGACTAGCGGGGGCAATGAGCAGTTCTTC. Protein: CASSWVTSGGNEQFF.

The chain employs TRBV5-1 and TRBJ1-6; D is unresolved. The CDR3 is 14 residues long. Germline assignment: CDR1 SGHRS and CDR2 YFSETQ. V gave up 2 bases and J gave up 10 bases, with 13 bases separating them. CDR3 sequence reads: CASSLNSRDSPLHF. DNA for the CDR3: TGCGCCAGCAGCTTAAACAGTCGTGACTCACCCCTCCACTTT.

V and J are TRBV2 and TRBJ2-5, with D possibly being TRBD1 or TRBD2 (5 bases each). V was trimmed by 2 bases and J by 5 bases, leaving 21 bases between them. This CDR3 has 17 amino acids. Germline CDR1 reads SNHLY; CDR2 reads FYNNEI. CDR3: CASSEITASGEGETQYF. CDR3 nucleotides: TGTGCCAGCAGTGAAATTACGGCCAGCGGAGAGGGGGAGACCCAGTACTTC.

CDR3 in DNA: TGTGCCAGCAGCTCCGGACTAGCGGGTTTCCAAGAGACCCAGTACTTC. Protein product: CASSSGLAGFQETQYF. This chain joins TRBV7-2 and TRBJ2-5, with 11 bases aligning to TRBD2. This CDR3 is built from 16 residues. V was pared by 4 bases and J by 1 base, with 5 bases of the junction left unmatched. The germline V gene has CDR1 SGHTA and CDR2 FQGNSA.

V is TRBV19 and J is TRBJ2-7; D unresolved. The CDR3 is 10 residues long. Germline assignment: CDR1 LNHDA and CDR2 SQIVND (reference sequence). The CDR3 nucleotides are TGTACCCGACCCCCCTACGAGCAGTACTTC. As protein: CTRPPYEQYF.

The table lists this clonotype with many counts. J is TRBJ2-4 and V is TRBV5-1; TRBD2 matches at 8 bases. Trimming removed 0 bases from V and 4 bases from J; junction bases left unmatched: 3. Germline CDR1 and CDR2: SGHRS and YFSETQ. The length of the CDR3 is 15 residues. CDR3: CASSLVAGGKNIQYF. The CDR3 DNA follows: TGCGCCAGCAGCTTGGTCGCGGGAGGTAAAAACATTCAGTACTTC.